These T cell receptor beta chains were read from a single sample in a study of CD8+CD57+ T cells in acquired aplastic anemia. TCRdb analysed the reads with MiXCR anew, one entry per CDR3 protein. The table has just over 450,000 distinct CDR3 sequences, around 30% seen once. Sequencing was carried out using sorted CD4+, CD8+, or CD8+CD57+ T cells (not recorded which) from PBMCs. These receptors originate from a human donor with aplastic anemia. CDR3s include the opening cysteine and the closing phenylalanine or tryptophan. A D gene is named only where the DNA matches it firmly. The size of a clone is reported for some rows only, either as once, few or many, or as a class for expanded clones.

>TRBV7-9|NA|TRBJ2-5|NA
TGTGCCAGCACCTTTTCCCGGTCCCAGTACTTC
CASTFSRSQYF
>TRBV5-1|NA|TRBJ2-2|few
TGCGCCACACACTCCGGGACAAGCGCTAACACCGGGGAGCTGTTTTTT
CATHSGTSANTGELFF
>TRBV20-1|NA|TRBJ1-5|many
TGCAGTGCTAGTGCCCACCGAGTTGGTAATAGCAATCAGCCCCAGCATTTT
CSASAHRVGNSNQPQHF
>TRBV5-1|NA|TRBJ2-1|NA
TGCGCCAGCAGCGCGGTCGCCCAATCGGGCGTCCATGAGCAGTTCTTC
CASSAVAQSGVHEQFF
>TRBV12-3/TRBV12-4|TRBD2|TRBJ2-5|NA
TGTGCCAGCAGTTTGGGGACTAGCGGGGGGGCTGGAAAGACCCAGTACTTC
CASSLGTSGGAGKTQYF
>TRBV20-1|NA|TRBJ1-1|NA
TGCAGTGCTAGAGGCGTGGGCAGAAACACTGAAGCTTTCTTT
CSARGVGRNTEAFF
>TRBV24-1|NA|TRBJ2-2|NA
TGTGCCACCAGTGAAGCCACGGGGACCGGGGAGCTGTTTTTT
CATSEATGTGELFF
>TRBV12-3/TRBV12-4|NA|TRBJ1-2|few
TGTGCCATAACGGGTTACTATGGCTACACCTTC
CAITGYYGYTF
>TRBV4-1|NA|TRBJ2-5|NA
TGCGCCAGCAGCCAAGATATCGGGGGACGAGAGACCCAGTACTTC
CASSQDIGGRETQYF
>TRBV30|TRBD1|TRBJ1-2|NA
TGTGCCTGGAGGGAACCCGGGACAGGGGGAGCTAACTATGGCTACACCTTC
CAWREPGTGGANYGYTF
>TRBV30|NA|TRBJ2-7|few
TGTGCCTGGAGTGTACAGGGAGGTACCTACGAGCAGTACTTC
CAWSVQGGTYEQYF
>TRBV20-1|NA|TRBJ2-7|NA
TGCAGTGCTAGAGTTGGACCCCTGAGCTCCTACGAGCAGTACTTC
CSARVGPLSSYEQYF
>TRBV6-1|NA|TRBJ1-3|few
TGTGCCAGCAGGCCGTCTCCATCTGGAAACACCATATATTTT
CASRPSPSGNTIYF
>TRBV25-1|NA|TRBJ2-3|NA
TGTGCCAGCTCACCCGAGCGGGATACGCAGTATTTT
CASSPERDTQYF
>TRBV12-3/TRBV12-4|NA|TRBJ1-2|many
TGTGCCAGCAGCCAGTTTGAAAAGATTGGTGGCTACACCTTC
CASSQFEKIGGYTF
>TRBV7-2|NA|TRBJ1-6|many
TGTGCCAGCAGCTTAGGCCCAGGGGCAGGGTCACCCCTCCACTTT
CASSLGPGAGSPLHF
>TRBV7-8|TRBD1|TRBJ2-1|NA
TGTGCCAGCAGCTTAGAACAGGGGGCTAGGGATGAGCAGTTCTTC
CASSLEQGARDEQFF
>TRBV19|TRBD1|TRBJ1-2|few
TGTGCCAGTAGTAGGAGACAGGGTGCTAACTATGGCTACACCTTC
CASSRRQGANYGYTF
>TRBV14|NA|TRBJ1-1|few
TGTGCCAGCAGCCAAGAGGTCGGCACATGGAACACTGAAGCTTTCTTT
CASSQEVGTWNTEAFF
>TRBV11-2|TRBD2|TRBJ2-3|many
TGTGCCAGCAGCCAGGGACTAGCGGGAGGCACAGATACGCAGTATTTT
CASSQGLAGGTDTQYF
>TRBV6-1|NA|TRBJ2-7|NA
TGTGCCAATGCTGCCGGGACTGATATTTACGAGCAGTACTTC
CANAAGTDIYEQYF
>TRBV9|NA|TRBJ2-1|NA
TGTGCCAGCAGCGTACTCTCCCAGGGGGGAAACAATGAGCAGTTCTTC
CASSVLSQGGNNEQFF
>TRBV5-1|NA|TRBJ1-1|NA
TGCGCCAGCAGCGACAGTATCAACACTGAAGCTTTCTTT
CASSDSINTEAFF
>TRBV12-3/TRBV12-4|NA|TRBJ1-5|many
TGTGCCAGCAGTTCCCTTAGTTGGCCCCAGCATTTT
CASSSLSWPQHF
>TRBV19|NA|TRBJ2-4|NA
TGTCCCAGTAGTATGGGGGGCAGGGGGATGAACATTCAGTACTTC
CPSSMGGRGMNIQYF
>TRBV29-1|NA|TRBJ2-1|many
TGCAGCGTTTGGGAAAATGAGCAGTTCTTC
CSVWENEQFF
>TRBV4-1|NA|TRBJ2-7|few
TGCGCCAGCAGCGCACTTTCGTTACAGGGGAGGTCCGAGCAGTACTTC
CASSALSLQGRSEQYF
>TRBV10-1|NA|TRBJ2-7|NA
TGCGCCAGCAGTGGCTCTGTAGGCAGGGGAGGATACGAGCAGTACTTC
CASSGSVGRGGYEQYF
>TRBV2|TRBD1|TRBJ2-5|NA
TGTGCCAGCAGGGGACAGTCTAGTAATCAGCCCCAGTACTTC
CASRGQSSNQPQYF
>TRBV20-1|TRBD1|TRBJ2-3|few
TGCAGTGCTACCGGGACAGCAAGCACAGATACGCAGTATTTT
CSATGTASTDTQYF
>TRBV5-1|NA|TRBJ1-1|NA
TGCGCCAGCGGCTTGGTAGCAGGGACGAACACTGAAGCTTTCTTT
CASGLVAGTNTEAFF
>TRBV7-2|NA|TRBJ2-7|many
TGTGCCAGCAGCTTAGCGCGCAGGTACGAGCAGTACTTC
CASSLARRYEQYF
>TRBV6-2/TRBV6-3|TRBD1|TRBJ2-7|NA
TGTGCCAGCAGTCAGACAGGGGAGGACTACGAGCAGTACTTC
CASSQTGEDYEQYF
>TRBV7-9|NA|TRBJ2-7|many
TGTGCCAGCAGCTTCATCTTGGGGAGCTCCTACGAGCAGTACTTC
CASSFILGSSYEQYF
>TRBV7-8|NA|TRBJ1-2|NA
TGTGCCAGCAGCTTAGCACCCATCTATGGCTACACCTTC
CASSLAPIYGYTF
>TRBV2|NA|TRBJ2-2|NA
TGTGCCAGCAGCCTACAGGGTTGGACCGGGGAGCTGTTTTTT
CASSLQGWTGELFF
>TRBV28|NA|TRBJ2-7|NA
TGTGCCAGCAGTCGGCGAGGGGCCTCCTACGAGCAGTACTTC
CASSRRGASYEQYF
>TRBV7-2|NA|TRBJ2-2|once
TGTGCCAGCAGCTTAGCGGCCGACATCGACACCGGGGAGCCGTTTTTT
CASSLAADIDTGEPFF
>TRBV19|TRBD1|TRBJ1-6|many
TGTGCCAGTAGTATCGGGGGGGCAGGGGGTGCTAATTCACCCCTCCACTTT
CASSIGGAGGANSPLHF
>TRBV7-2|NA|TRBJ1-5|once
TGTGCCAGCAGCTCGGGGACGGGGAGCAGTCAGCCCCAGCATTTT
CASSSGTGSSQPQHF